This entry lists 8 T cell receptor beta chains sequenced from one sample in a study of shared clonotypes between healthy human individuals. The method was immunoSEQ multiplex PCR; TCRdb's version includes in-frame clones alone and lacks a portion of them. This repertoire shows under 600,000 clones, around 97% found once; its top ten account for approximately 0.057%. Sequenced sample: naive CD4+ T cells sorted from blood. Subset: CD45RA+ positively selected. Receptors originate from a woman in her thirties in good health.

The count of this clone is one. The chain combines TRBV11-2 with TRBJ2-3; D gene unclear. The CDR3 spans 15 residues. The V gene's germline CDR1 is SGHAT and CDR2 FQNNGV. Deletions cut 5 bases from V and 6 bases from J, with 18 bases between. The CDR3: CASSATPLTADTQYF. CDR3 nucleotides: TGTGCCAGCAGCGCCACCCCCCTAACGGCGGATACGCAGTATTTT.

The DNA of the CDR3 is TGTGCCAGCAGGGCCGGGGCCCCGGACGGAGCTTTCTTT. This codes for CASRAGAPDGAFF. The rearrangement uses TRBV28 and TRBJ1-1, with a possible D match to TRBD1 (5 bases). CDR1 is MDHEN and CDR2 is SYDVKM in the germline V gene. V lost 6 bases to trimming and J lost 10 bases, with 18 bases between them. The CDR3 extends over 13 amino acids. Supplemented by reference TRBV28 and TRBJ1-1, the full variable domain reads DVKVTQSSRYLVKRTGEKVFLECVQDMDHENMFWYRQDPGLGLRLIYFSYDVKMKEKGDIPEGYSVSREKKERFSLILESASTNQTSMYLCASRAGAPDGAFFGQGTRLTVV.

The J gene is TRBJ1-1, the V gene TRBV5-1; the D is unclear. The CDR3 extends over 13 amino acids. V gave up 2 bases and J gave up 3 bases, with 8 bases separating them. Per the germline V gene, CDR1 is SGHRS and CDR2 is YFSETQ. CDR3 in DNA: TGCGCCAGCAGCTTAGCGGTGGACACTGAAGCTTTCTTT. Protein: CASSLAVDTEAFF. Full variable domain (rest looked up from reference TRBV5-1 and TRBJ1-1): KAGVTQTPRYLIKTRGQQVTLSCSPISGHRSVSWYQQTPGQGLQFLFEYFSETQRNKGNFPGRFSGRQFSNSRSEMNVSTLELGDSALYLCASSLAVDTEAFFGQGTRLTVV.

This chain connects TRBV27 to TRBJ2-2; 7 nucleotides match TRBD2. CDR3 length: 16 amino acids. CDR1 is MNHEY, CDR2 SMNVEV, per germline (reference sequence). With 3 bases clipped from V and 5 bases from J, the junction kept 9 bases outside the gene matches. The CDR3: CASSLLRGYGTGELFF. The CDR3 DNA is TGTGCCAGCAGTTTGCTGCGGGGGTACGGGACCGGGGAGCTGTTTTTT.

The V gene is TRBV19, the J gene TRBJ1-1, with D possibly TRBD1 on 5 matching bases. Trimming removed 6 bases from V and 0 bases from J, with 11 bases in between. The CDR3 contains 14 residues. Per germline, CDR1 LNHDA and CDR2 SQIVND (reference sequence). The CDR3 protein is CASSRKGMNTEAFF. The CDR3 DNA reads TGTGCCAGTAGCCGGAAGGGGATGAACACTGAAGCTTTCTTT.

CDR3 in DNA: TGTGCCAGCAGCTTGGTCGGGGTGTCCGAGACCCAGTACTTC. As protein: CASSLVGVSETQYF. This chain connects TRBV5-4 to TRBJ2-5, with a tentative D call TRBD2 (5 bases). This CDR3 is 14 amino acids long. The germline gives CDR1 SGHNT, CDR2 YYREEE (reference sequence). V dropped 0 bases and J dropped 5 bases, with 11 bases sitting between them.

The chain has TRBV5-1 and TRBJ2-3, with 7 nucleotides matching TRBD1. In germline, CDR1 is SGHRS, CDR2 YFSETQ. V was clipped by 4 bases and J by 0 bases; unmatched bases: 8. CDR3 length equals 16 residues. CDR3 nucleotides: TGCGCCAGCAGCCCTGGAAGGGACAGTAGCACAGATACGCAGTATTTT. Encoded protein: CASSPGRDSSTDTQYF.

The chain joins TRBV5-1 to TRBJ1-1; 7 positions match TRBD1. Germline V gene lookup returns CDR1 SGHRS and CDR2 YFSETQ. This CDR3 comprises 14 residues. Germline trimming cut 4 bases from V and 1 base from J; bases unmatched to any gene: 4. The CDR3 region has the DNA TGCGCCAGCAGCCCACAGGGGAGGAACACTGAAGCTTTCTTT. Amino acid sequence: CASSPQGRNTEAFF.